These T cell receptor beta chains were read from a single sample in a study of blood T cells in healthy people across ages. TCRdb ran MiXCR on the 5' RACE reads and lists one entry per CDR3 protein. The sample has about 1.8 million distinct CDR3 sequences, approximately 50% seen once; the top ten hold around 2.1%. The material sequenced was blood. The receptors derive from a woman between 40 and 55 years old in good health. The CDR3 runs from the conserved cysteine through the conserved F or W. D genes are given only for firm matches. Only some rows state a clone size, as once, few, many or a class for expanded clones.

v_gene: TRBV9
d_gene: .
abundance: .
j_gene: TRBJ2-5
CDR3nt: TGTGCCAGCAGCGTAGCTTTGTGGGAGACCCAGTACTTC
CDR3aa: CASSVALWETQYF

v_gene: TRBV4-3
d_gene: TRBD2
abundance: few
j_gene: TRBJ2-1
CDR3nt: TGCGCCAGCGGACGAAACGGGGGGGATACTGAGCAGTTCTTC
CDR3aa: CASGRNGGDTEQFF

v_gene: TRBV4-3
d_gene: .
abundance: few
j_gene: TRBJ2-6
CDR3nt: TGCGCCAGCAGCCAAGATTTGAGTGGCTCTGGGGCCAACGTCCTGACTTTC
CDR3aa: CASSQDLSGSGANVLTF

v_gene: TRBV28
d_gene: .
abundance: few
j_gene: TRBJ1-6
CDR3nt: TGTGCCAGCAGGGCAACGGGGACGGGGTCCTATAATTCACCCCTCCACTTT
CDR3aa: CASRATGTGSYNSPLHF

v_gene: TRBV9
d_gene: .
abundance: few
j_gene: TRBJ1-4
CDR3nt: TGTGCCAGCAGCGTAGATGTGTCGCGGGATGAAAAACTGTTTTTT
CDR3aa: CASSVDVSRDEKLFF

v_gene: TRBV20-1
d_gene: .
abundance: .
j_gene: TRBJ2-1
CDR3nt: TGCAGTGCAAGAAGGGGGTCAGAGGGCAATGAGCAGTTCTTC
CDR3aa: CSARRGSEGNEQFF

v_gene: TRBV7-9
d_gene: TRBD1
abundance: .
j_gene: TRBJ2-5
CDR3nt: TGTGCCAGCAGCCTCAGACAGGGGGCAGAAGAGACCCAGTACTTC
CDR3aa: CASSLRQGAEETQYF

v_gene: TRBV12-5
d_gene: TRBD2
abundance: .
j_gene: TRBJ2-1
CDR3nt: TGTGCTAGTGGTTTGGTAACTAGCGGAGACAATGAGCAGTTCTTC
CDR3aa: CASGLVTSGDNEQFF

v_gene: TRBV7-2
d_gene: .
abundance: few
j_gene: TRBJ1-6
CDR3nt: TGTGCCAGCAGCTTGGGAAATCCGGCTTCACCCCTCCACTTT
CDR3aa: CASSLGNPASPLHF

v_gene: TRBV12-3/TRBV12-4
d_gene: TRBD1
abundance: few
j_gene: TRBJ2-1
CDR3nt: TGTGCCAGCACCCCGTCGGTCTCGGGGACAGGGGGCGGTGAGCAGTTCTTC
CDR3aa: CASTPSVSGTGGGEQFF

v_gene: TRBV7-8
d_gene: TRBD1
abundance: .
j_gene: TRBJ2-7
CDR3nt: TGTGCCAGCAGCGGGGGACAGGCCTCAACGACCCGGTACTTC
CDR3aa: CASSGGQASTTRYF

v_gene: TRBV6-5
d_gene: .
abundance: .
j_gene: TRBJ2-2
CDR3nt: TGTGCCAGCAGTTACCGGGACAAATCCGGGGAGCTGTTTTTT
CDR3aa: CASSYRDKSGELFF

v_gene: TRBV7-2
d_gene: TRBD1
abundance: .
j_gene: TRBJ2-7
CDR3nt: TGTGCCAGCCAGTGGACAGGGGATGTCAGCTCCTACGAGCAGTACTTC
CDR3aa: CASQWTGDVSSYEQYF

v_gene: TRBV20-1
d_gene: .
abundance: few
j_gene: TRBJ2-3
CDR3nt: TGCAGTGCTAGATCGGCGGGGGCCCGCACAGATACGCAGTATTTT
CDR3aa: CSARSAGARTDTQYF

v_gene: TRBV5-1
d_gene: .
abundance: .
j_gene: TRBJ1-6
CDR3nt: TGCGCCGGGGAGGGGAAAGGCGCAAAAGTAGACTCACCCCTCCACTTT
CDR3aa: CAGEGKGAKVDSPLHF

v_gene: TRBV4-1
d_gene: TRBD1
abundance: few
j_gene: TRBJ1-1
CDR3nt: TGCGCCAGCAGCCAAGATCTTAGGGGGCCGATGAACACTGAAGCTTTCTTT
CDR3aa: CASSQDLRGPMNTEAFF

v_gene: TRBV28
d_gene: .
abundance: .
j_gene: TRBJ1-2
CDR3nt: TGTGCCAGCATTACCCCCACAGCGTTAGCTAGGGGCTACACCTTC
CDR3aa: CASITPTALARGYTF

v_gene: TRBV7-2
d_gene: .
abundance: .
j_gene: TRBJ2-1
CDR3nt: TGTGCCAGCAGCGCCACCAGTAGACCGGAGCAGTTCTTC
CDR3aa: CASSATSRPEQFF

v_gene: TRBV6-1
d_gene: .
abundance: few
j_gene: TRBJ2-5
CDR3nt: TGTGCCAGCAGTGAAGCCCTGTTCGTAGAGACCCAGTACTTC
CDR3aa: CASSEALFVETQYF

v_gene: TRBV5-1
d_gene: TRBD2
abundance: few
j_gene: TRBJ2-7
CDR3nt: TGCGCCAGCAGCCCCCCGCGGGGGTCCTACGAGCAGTACTTC
CDR3aa: CASSPPRGSYEQYF

v_gene: TRBV27
d_gene: TRBD1
abundance: .
j_gene: TRBJ1-1
CDR3nt: TGTGCCAGCAGTCCCGACAAGATTTGGACAGGGAACACTGAAGCTTTCTTT
CDR3aa: CASSPDKIWTGNTEAFF

v_gene: TRBV25-1
d_gene: TRBD2
abundance: few
j_gene: TRBJ2-5
CDR3nt: TGTGCCAGCAGTCAAGCGGGGGCTGAGACCCAGTACTTC
CDR3aa: CASSQAGAETQYF

v_gene: TRBV6-5
d_gene: TRBD2
abundance: few
j_gene: TRBJ2-5
CDR3nt: TGTGCCAGCAGTTACGGGGCGGGGGGGACCCAAGAGACCCAGTACTTC
CDR3aa: CASSYGAGGTQETQYF

v_gene: TRBV6-2/TRBV6-3
d_gene: TRBD1
abundance: few
j_gene: TRBJ1-1
CDR3nt: TGTGCCAGCAGGGACAGGGGAGTTACTGAAGCTTTCTTT
CDR3aa: CASRDRGVTEAFF

v_gene: TRBV28
d_gene: TRBD1
abundance: .
j_gene: TRBJ2-7
CDR3nt: TGTGCCAGCAGCCGAGGACAGGGAAGCGACGAGCAGTACTTC
CDR3aa: CASSRGQGSDEQYF

v_gene: TRBV28
d_gene: TRBD1
abundance: few
j_gene: TRBJ2-7
CDR3nt: TGTGCCAGCAGCGAGACAGGGGGGTCCTCCTACGAGCAGTACTTC
CDR3aa: CASSETGGSSYEQYF

v_gene: TRBV29-1
d_gene: .
abundance: few
j_gene: TRBJ2-5
CDR3nt: TGCAGCGTTGGGCCGGACCACCAAGAGACCCAGTACTTC
CDR3aa: CSVGPDHQETQYF

v_gene: TRBV28
d_gene: .
abundance: .
j_gene: TRBJ2-7
CDR3nt: TGTGCCAGCAGTTTAACTAGACGTCGCTCCTACGAGCAGTACTTC
CDR3aa: CASSLTRRRSYEQYF